Each of the 17 T cell receptor beta chains below was sequenced from the same sample in a study of shared clonotypes between healthy human individuals. TCRdb keeps only in-frame clones here, not all; method: immunoSEQ multiplex PCR. The profile shows 600,000 to 800,000 clones, approximately 72% of them singletons. Sequencing input: memory CD4+ T cells sorted from blood. Subset: CD45RA-negative fraction. These receptors all stem from a woman in her twenties or thirties in good health.

This rearrangement joins TRBV19 to TRBJ2-7; 8 positions agree with TRBD2. The germline gives CDR1 LNHDA, CDR2 SQIVND (reference sequence). J lost 5 bases, V lost 1 base, and 7 bases had no gene match. The CDR3 loop spans 15 amino acids. This CDR3 is CASSIAHGRAHEQYF. The DNA for the CDR3 is TGTGCCAGTAGTATAGCTCACGGGAGGGCCCACGAGCAGTACTTC.

This rearrangement joins TRBV7-2 to TRBJ1-5, with 8 bases that match TRBD1. Germline trimming cut 5 bases from V and 1 base from J; bases unmatched to any gene: 1. The CDR3 runs 14 residues. Germline loops: CDR1 SGHTA, CDR2 FQGNSA. CDR3 residues: CASSDRGSNQPQHF. As DNA, the CDR3 is TGTGCCAGCAGCGACAGGGGAAGCAATCAGCCCCAGCATTTT. The full variable domain, completed using reference TRBV7-2 and TRBJ1-5, is GAGVSQSPSNKVTEKGKDVELRCDPISGHTALYWYRQSLGQGLEFLIYFQGNSAPDKSGLPSDRFSAERTGGSVSTLTIQRTQQEDSAVYLCASSDRGSNQPQHFGDGTRLSIL.

The J gene is TRBJ2-3, the V gene TRBV5-5; D gene uncertain. V lost 2 bases to trimming and J lost 2 bases, with 15 bases between them. The CDR3 spans 16 residues. From germline, CDR1 is SGHKS and CDR2 YYEKEE (reference sequence). Here the CDR3 reads CASSFSRGYYTDTQYF. DNA of the CDR3: TGTGCCAGCAGCTTTTCTCGTGGGTACTACACAGATACGCAGTATTTT.

The chain is built from TRBV19 and TRBJ2-7; the D gene is possibly TRBD2 (6 bases). Trimming removed 5 bases from V and 2 bases from J, with 22 bases in between. Germline assignment: CDR1 LNHDA and CDR2 SQIVND (reference sequence). This CDR3 comprises 17 residues. The CDR3 nucleotides read TGTGCCAGTAGTGAGCGACTAGAAGGGCATGTCCCCTACGAGCAGTACTTC. Its protein product is CASSERLEGHVPYEQYF.

V is TRBV27 and J is TRBJ2-7; 7 bases map to TRBD1. The CDR3 runs to 16 residues. Unmatched junction bases numbered 13, after V lost 3 bases and J lost 5 bases. Germline V lookup: CDR1 MNHEY, CDR2 SMNVEV (reference sequence). The CDR3 here is CASSFLRRDRDNEQYF. CDR3 nucleotides: TGTGCCAGCAGTTTTCTCCGCCGGGACAGAGACAACGAGCAGTACTTC.

The CDR3 nucleotides read TGTGCCAGCAGTCCACAATACTCCGGGGAGCTGTTTTTT. It specifies CASSPQYSGELFF. The V and J genes are TRBV27 and TRBJ2-2; no clear D. Trimming cost V 5 bases and J 6 bases, with 10 bases left between them. The CDR3 runs to 13 residues. Germline lookup yields CDR1 MNHEY and CDR2 SMNVEV (reference sequence).

The V gene is TRBV19, the J gene TRBJ2-3; TRBD2 might be the D (5 bases). Trimming took off 7 bases at V and 0 bases at J, with 14 bases between the two ends. The CDR3 runs to 15 residues. CDR1 and CDR2 (germline): LNHDA, SQIVND (reference sequence). CDR3 loop: CASTPAGGSTDTQYF. CDR3 coding DNA: TGTGCCAGTACCCCCGCCGGCGGGAGCACAGATACGCAGTATTTT.

The chain joins TRBV5-1 to TRBJ2-7; 7 bases match TRBD1. The J segment lost 2 bases and the V segment lost 4 bases, leaving 9 bases of the junction unmatched. The CDR3 has 15 residues. Germline V gene sequence: CDR1 SGHRS, CDR2 YFSETQ. The CDR3 sequence is CASSKETGAPYEQYF. The DNA of the CDR3 is TGCGCCAGCAGCAAAGAAACAGGGGCTCCCTACGAGCAGTACTTC.

Only one count was recorded for this clone. The V call is TRBV28, the J call TRBJ2-1; unclear D gene. The germline V gene has CDR1 MDHEN and CDR2 SYDVKM. This CDR3 contains 12 residues. The V and J ends lost 5 bases and 10 bases respectively, with 12 bases between them. CDR3 region: CASSPFQPEQFF. In nucleotides, the CDR3 is TGTGCCAGCAGTCCTTTCCAACCAGAGCAGTTCTTC.

This clone was picked up a small number of times. This chain links TRBV28 with TRBJ1-2, with a weak D call TRBD1 (6 bases). CDR1 is MDHEN and CDR2 is SYDVKM in the germline V gene. V lost 8 bases to trimming and J lost 3 bases, with 13 bases between them. The CDR3 extends over 13 amino acids. The DNA for the CDR3 is TGTGCCAGCGGGGGCTCGAGCTACTATGGCTACACCTTC. This codes for CASGGSSYYGYTF.

The CDR3 region has the DNA TGTGCCAGCAGTACCGACAGGGGCGGCAATCAGCCCCAGCATTTT. This gives the protein CASSTDRGGNQPQHF. The V call is TRBV6-6, the J call TRBJ1-5, with 8 bases fitting TRBD1. The length of the CDR3 is 15 residues. Per the germline V gene, CDR1 is MNHNY and CDR2 is SVGAGI (reference sequence). J was trimmed by 2 bases and V by 5 bases; bases with no gene match: 5.

The J gene is TRBJ1-4, the V gene TRBV28, with a tentative D call TRBD1 (5 bases). V was cut by 6 bases and J by 8 bases, with 7 bases left in between. CDR1 is MDHEN, CDR2 SYDVKM, per germline. The CDR3 is 11 amino acids. CDR3: CASRGREKLFF. Written as DNA, the CDR3 is TGTGCCAGCAGGGGACGCGAAAAACTGTTTTTT.

The CDR3 here is CSVGKTDLTDTQYF. CDR3 DNA: TGCAGCGTTGGAAAGACAGATTTAACAGATACGCAGTATTTT. The V gene is TRBV29-1, the J gene TRBJ2-3; TRBD1 is a possible D gene (5 bases). There are 14 residues in the CDR3. V was clipped by 4 bases and J by 3 bases, with 14 bases between them. Germline V gives CDR1 SQVTM, CDR2 ANQGSEA.

J is TRBJ1-4 and V is TRBV18, with unresolved D. V lost 2 bases to trimming and J lost 7 bases, with 14 bases between them. Germline V lookup: CDR1 KGHSH, CDR2 LQKENI. This CDR3 region has 15 residues. Written as DNA, the CDR3 is TGTGCCAGCTCACCAACCCCAGACGGGTCTGAAAAACTGTTTTTT. This translates into CASSPTPDGSEKLFF.

The rearrangement joins TRBV4-1 to TRBJ2-1, with D uncertain. Germline lookup yields CDR1 MGHRA and CDR2 YSYEKL. V shed 0 bases and J shed 0 bases, with 12 bases lying between them. The CDR3 spans 17 residues. The CDR3 reads CASSQERTRSSYNEQFF. The DNA for the CDR3 is TGCGCCAGCAGCCAAGAGAGGACCCGCAGCTCCTACAATGAGCAGTTCTTC.

The chain links TRBV7-8 to TRBJ2-7; D might be TRBD2 (5 bases). CDR1 SGHVS and CDR2 FQNEAQ come from the germline V gene. V lost 5 bases to trimming and J lost 6 bases, with 14 bases between them. This CDR3 has 13 amino acids. CDR3 in DNA: TGTGCCAGCAGCGCCGACGGGGTGGGCGAGCAGTACTTC. It yields the protein CASSADGVGEQYF.

The chain combines TRBV27 with TRBJ1-2; TRBD1 matches 7 bases. The CDR3 sequence is 13 residues long. Germline-derived CDR1 and CDR2 are MNHEY and SMNVEV (reference sequence). V was clipped by 8 bases and J by 7 bases; unmatched bases: 10. The CDR3 DNA reads TGTGCCAGCGGAAACAGGGGATTCTCTGGCTACACCTTC. This codes for CASGNRGFSGYTF.